A selection of T cell receptor beta chains follows, all from one sample in a study of blood T cell repertoires in COVID-19. Clones were sequenced by immunoSEQ multiplex PCR, and TCRdb holds only the in-frame ones, with some missing. The top ten clones hold approximately 6.2% of a sample with about 210,000 clones, around nine tenths of them seen once. The sequencing sample was made of peripheral blood. The receptors derive from a man in his sixties who had recovered from COVID-19. The CDR3 runs from the conserved cysteine through the conserved F or W. A D gene is named only where the DNA matches it firmly. Size values are once, few and many counts, or a class for expanded clones, and some rows have none.

abundance,v_gene,d_gene,j_gene,CDR3aa,CDR3nt
NA,TRBV30,NA,TRBJ2-2,CAWTAGSNTGELFF,TGTGCCTGGACCGCAGGGTCGAACACCGGGGAGCTGTTTTTT
NA,TRBV6-6,TRBD2,TRBJ2-7,CASIRISGTSGSYEQYF,TGTGCCAGCATTCGTATTTCCGGGACTAGCGGGAGCTACGAGCAGTACTTC
NA,TRBV10-2,NA,TRBJ2-2,CASRFGQGLTGELFF,TGCGCCAGTCGTTTCGGGCAGGGGCTCACCGGGGAGCTGTTTTTT
NA,TRBV13,TRBD2,TRBJ2-7,CASSLTSGTRSYEQYF,TGTGCCAGCAGCTTGACTAGCGGGACGCGGTCCTACGAGCAGTACTTC
NA,TRBV2,NA,TRBJ2-7,CASRIRYEQYF,TGTGCCAGCAGGATTCGGTACGAGCAGTACTTC
NA,TRBV28,NA,TRBJ2-7,CASSLAGTSYEQYF,TGTGCCAGCAGTTTAGCGGGTACCTCCTACGAGCAGTACTTC
NA,TRBV6-5,NA,TRBJ1-5,CASSRDSGNQPQHF,TGTGCCAGCAGCCGAGACAGCGGCAATCAGCCCCAGCATTTT
NA,TRBV5-8,NA,TRBJ2-1,CASSPGVRDEQFF,TGTGCCAGCAGCCCCGGGGTGCGGGATGAGCAGTTCTTC
NA,TRBV10-1,TRBD2,TRBJ2-1,CASSESSGGALANYNEQFF,TGCGCCAGCAGTGAGAGTTCGGGGGGGGCACTAGCGAACTACAATGAGCAGTTCTTC
NA,TRBV5-1,NA,TRBJ2-7,CASSLAARGLVGYEQYF,TGCGCCAGCAGCTTGGCCGCGCGGGGGCTAGTAGGCTACGAGCAGTACTTC
NA,TRBV23-1,NA,TRBJ2-2,CASSQSGRVKTGELFF,TGCGCCAGCAGTCAATCCGGCAGGGTTAAAACCGGGGAGCTGTTTTTT
NA,TRBV5-1,TRBD1,TRBJ2-3,CASSRFAGTGGVDTQYF,TGCGCCAGCAGCCGATTCGCCGGGACAGGTGGTGTAGATACGCAGTATTTT
NA,TRBV7-2,NA,TRBJ2-6,CASSLHGANVLTF,TGTGCCAGCAGCTTACATGGGGCCAACGTCCTGACTTTC
NA,TRBV6-5,TRBD1,TRBJ1-2,CASSYSTGGYGYTF,TGTGCCAGCAGTTACTCGACAGGGGGGTATGGCTACACCTTC
once,TRBV4-2,TRBD1,TRBJ2-7,CASSQAGTADHEQYF,TGTGCCAGCAGCCAAGCCGGGACAGCCGACCACGAGCAGTACTTC
NA,TRBV5-1,NA,TRBJ2-1,CASSLALRDNYNEQFF,TGCGCCAGCAGCTTGGCCCTTCGGGACAATTACAATGAGCAGTTCTTC
NA,TRBV19,NA,TRBJ2-2,CASSIGTYTGELFF,TGTGCCAGTAGTATAGGTACATACACCGGGGAGCTGTTTTTT
few,TRBV15,NA,TRBJ1-3,CATSRVSQGLSGNTIYF,TGTGCCACCAGCAGAGTGTCTCAGGGTTTATCTGGAAACACCATATATTTT
NA,TRBV28,TRBD2,TRBJ2-3,CATPAGRGSHGDTQYF,TGTGCCACCCCCGCAGGACGCGGGAGTCATGGAGATACGCAGTATTTT
few,TRBV6-5,NA,TRBJ1-2,CASTRQKPNYGYTF,TGTGCCAGCACCCGACAGAAGCCTAACTATGGCTACACCTTC
NA,TRBV6-5,TRBD1,TRBJ1-3,CASTTGQNSGNTIYF,TGTGCCAGCACAACGGGACAGAACTCTGGAAACACCATATATTTT
NA,TRBV5-4,NA,TRBJ2-1,CASSREGGTVKFF,TGTGCCAGCAGCCGAGAAGGGGGGACAGTGAAGTTCTTC
NA,TRBV24-1,NA,TRBJ2-4,CATSDPRQSPNIQYF,TGTGCCACCAGTGATCCCAGACAGAGCCCAAACATTCAGTACTTC
NA,TRBV18,TRBD2,TRBJ2-1,CASSPLAGENEQFF,TGTGCCAGCTCACCGCTAGCGGGGGAAAATGAGCAGTTCTTC
NA,TRBV6-2/TRBV6-3,NA,TRBJ1-5,CASSLGLTSNQPQHF,TGTGCCAGCAGCCTGGGACTGACTAGCAATCAGCCCCAGCATTTT
few,TRBV18,TRBD1,TRBJ2-7,CASSPLETGVEQYF,TGTGCCAGCTCACCACTCGAAACAGGGGTCGAGCAGTACTTC
NA,TRBV30,TRBD1,TRBJ1-6,CAWSLTGASLTVQALHF,TGTGCCTGGAGTCTAACAGGGGCCTCTCTGACGGTTCAGGCCCTCCACTTT
NA,TRBV18,TRBD1,TRBJ2-2,CASSPLRGQAGELFF,TGTGCCAGCTCACCACTCAGGGGGCAGGCCGGGGAGCTGTTTTTT
NA,TRBV7-2,NA,TRBJ1-4,CASSFSEKLFF,TGTGCCAGCAGCTTCTCGGAAAAACTGTTTTTT
NA,TRBV6-4,TRBD2,TRBJ2-1,CASSDFWGGSYNEQFF,TGTGCCAGCAGTGACTTTTGGGGGGGATCCTACAATGAGCAGTTCTTC
medium-sized,TRBV6-5,TRBD1,TRBJ2-2,CASSPDRGGAGELFF,TGTGCCAGCAGCCCGGACAGGGGAGGGGCCGGGGAGCTGTTTTTT
NA,TRBV5-1,TRBD2,TRBJ2-5,CASSLVGPGRGSQETQYF,TGCGCCAGCAGCTTGGTGGGGCCGGGGAGGGGTAGCCAAGAGACCCAGTACTTC
NA,TRBV28,TRBD2,TRBJ2-1,CASSFGASGTEQFF,TGTGCCAGCAGTTTCGGTGCTAGCGGGACTGAGCAGTTCTTC
few,TRBV6-6,NA,TRBJ2-5,CASRTAQETQYF,TGTGCCAGCAGGACAGCTCAAGAGACCCAGTACTTC
once,TRBV6-5,NA,TRBJ1-6,CASSYARGEDSPLHF,TGTGCCAGCAGTTACGCCCGGGGAGAGGATTCACCCCTCCACTTT
NA,TRBV28,NA,TRBJ1-5,CASSLRSGVGQPQHF,TGTGCCAGCAGTTTGAGGTCCGGGGTAGGTCAGCCCCAGCATTTT
NA,TRBV30,NA,TRBJ2-7,CAWNLLQGSDEQYF,TGTGCCTGGAATCTTCTTCAGGGGAGCGACGAGCAGTACTTC
NA,TRBV7-3,TRBD1,TRBJ2-2,CASSLGQGRHGELFF,TGTGCCAGCAGCTTGGGACAGGGTCGTCACGGGGAGCTGTTTTTT
few,TRBV7-9,NA,TRBJ1-2,CASSLFSGYGYTF,TGTGCCAGCAGCTTATTCTCAGGCTATGGCTACACCTTC
NA,TRBV24-1,NA,TRBJ1-1,CATSLGDTEAFF,TGTGCCACCAGTCTAGGGGACACTGAAGCTTTCTTT
NA,TRBV7-8,TRBD2,TRBJ2-7,CASSHPRAGGPDYEQYF,TGTGCCAGCAGCCACCCCCGAGCGGGAGGGCCGGACTACGAGCAGTACTTC
NA,TRBV11-2,NA,TRBJ2-2,CASGRGITPRANTGELFF,TGTGCCAGCGGACGCGGGATTACCCCAAGGGCGAACACCGGGGAGCTGTTTTTT
NA,TRBV27,NA,TRBJ1-1,CASSPPMRGALVAFF,TGTGCCAGCAGTCCACCCATGCGGGGGGCCCTCGTAGCTTTCTTT
NA,TRBV27,NA,TRBJ1-1,CASSWSQYTEAFF,TGTGCCAGCAGTTGGTCCCAGTACACTGAAGCTTTCTTT
NA,TRBV6-6,NA,TRBJ2-5,CASSYSSGLETQYF,TGTGCCAGCAGTTACTCGAGCGGCTTAGAGACCCAGTACTTC
NA,TRBV13,TRBD1,TRBJ2-5,CASRGQGAETQYF,TGTGCCAGCAGGGGACAGGGGGCGGAGACCCAGTACTTC
NA,TRBV5-4,TRBD2,TRBJ2-1,CASSFDPAGVVEQFF,TGTGCCAGCAGCTTCGATCCAGCGGGAGTTGTTGAGCAGTTCTTC
NA,TRBV28,NA,TRBJ2-3,CASSSRWGQSTDTQYF,TGTGCCAGCAGTTCTCGGTGGGGACAAAGCACAGATACGCAGTATTTT
NA,TRBV21-1,NA,TRBJ1-5,CASRDRVGNQPQHF,TGTGCCAGCAGAGACAGGGTTGGCAATCAGCCCCAGCATTTT
NA,TRBV2,TRBD2,TRBJ2-3,CASSGGLATDTQYF,TGTGCCAGCAGTGGGGGACTAGCGACAGATACGCAGTATTTT
NA,TRBV30,TRBD1,TRBJ2-7,CAWRPRQGGSYEQYF,TGTGCCTGGAGGCCTCGACAGGGGGGATCGTACGAGCAGTACTTC
NA,TRBV19,TRBD1,TRBJ1-3,CASSILGQGTGNTIYF,TGTGCCAGTAGTATATTGGGACAGGGTACAGGAAACACCATATATTTT
NA,TRBV27,NA,TRBJ1-2,CASSLQGRRVDGYTF,TGTGCCAGCAGTTTACAGGGGCGCCGAGTCGATGGCTACACCTTC
NA,TRBV6-6,TRBD1,TRBJ2-5,CASTRQGLVETQYF,TGTGCCAGCACCCGACAGGGGCTAGTGGAGACCCAGTACTTC
few,TRBV27,NA,TRBJ1-6,CASSLSGIYNSPLHF,TGTGCCAGCAGTTTATCCGGGATCTATAATTCACCCCTCCACTTT
NA,TRBV7-2,NA,TRBJ1-6,CASRPDGSSYNSPLHF,TGTGCCAGCAGACCGGACGGGAGCTCCTATAATTCACCCCTCCACTTT
NA,TRBV12-5,NA,TRBJ1-4,CASGLNTGSEKLFF,TGTGCTAGTGGTTTGAATACAGGGAGTGAAAAACTGTTTTTT
NA,TRBV7-8,TRBD2,TRBJ2-2,CASSRRAGGNTGELFF,TGTGCCAGCTCCCGACGAGCGGGAGGAAATACCGGGGAGCTGTTTTTT
NA,TRBV25-1,NA,TRBJ2-5,CASSPSIQGETQYF,TGTGCCAGCAGCCCCTCCATTCAGGGGGAGACCCAGTACTTC
NA,TRBV7-9,NA,TRBJ1-6,CASSFGGRVNSPLHF,TGTGCCAGCAGCTTTGGGGGCAGGGTTAATTCACCCCTCCACTTT